A selection of T cell receptor beta chains follows, all from one sample in a study of blood T cell repertoires in COVID-19. TCRdb's copy holds only in-frame clones and misses some; the assay was immunoSEQ multiplex PCR. The sample shows roughly 110,000 clones, around 80% of them seen only once. The specimen sequenced was peripheral blood. The origin of the receptors is a man aged 70 or older with acute or convalescent COVID-19. CDR3s include the opening cysteine and the closing phenylalanine or tryptophan. A D gene is named only where the DNA matches it firmly. Only some rows state a clone size, as once, few, many or a class for expanded clones.

V	D	size	J	DNA	CDR3
TRBV19	-	-	TRBJ1-1	TGTGCCAGTAGCCCTCGTAAGGCGGGGAACACTGAAGCTTTCTTT	CASSPRKAGNTEAFF
TRBV9	-	-	TRBJ2-7	TGTGCCAGCAGCGTAGTGGAGGGGATGGGAGAGCAGTACTTC	CASSVVEGMGEQYF
TRBV6-5	-	-	TRBJ2-6	TGTGCCAGCAGCTCTCCAGCTGGGGCCAACGTCCTGACTTTC	CASSSPAGANVLTF
TRBV11-3	TRBD1	-	TRBJ1-5	TGTGCCAGCAGCCCCGACAGGGAGGATCAGCCCCAGCATTTT	CASSPDREDQPQHF
TRBV28	TRBD1	-	TRBJ1-2	TGTGCCAGCAGTTTCCAGGGGGTTGGCTATGGCTACACCTTC	CASSFQGVGYGYTF
TRBV5-1	-	-	TRBJ1-1	TGCGCCAGCACCGTAGGCCTAGGCTTTCCCACTGAAGCTTTCTTT	CASTVGLGFPTEAFF
TRBV10-3	-	-	TRBJ2-2	TGTGCCATCAGTGATAGTAACACCGGGGAGCTGTTTTTT	CAISDSNTGELFF
TRBV7-9	TRBD1	-	TRBJ2-3	TGTGCCAGCAGAAGTCCCGACAGGGGTGCGACAGATACGCAGTATTTT	CASRSPDRGATDTQYF
TRBV11-3	TRBD2	-	TRBJ2-1	TGTGCCAGCAGCTTAGATCTAATCGGACTAGCGGAAGGCAATGAGCAGTTCTTC	CASSLDLIGLAEGNEQFF
TRBV5-1	-	-	TRBJ1-5	TGCGCCAGCAGCTTGAACGCCGGGGGTTTAGGCAATCAGCCCCAGCATTTT	CASSLNAGGLGNQPQHF
TRBV4-1	TRBD1	-	TRBJ1-1	TGCGCCAGCAGCCTAGGGGACAGGAGCACTGAAGCTTTCTTT	CASSLGDRSTEAFF
TRBV6-4	-	-	TRBJ1-2	TGTGCCAGCAGTGGAAGGACAGAATGGGATGGCTACACCTTC	CASSGRTEWDGYTF
TRBV7-9	-	-	TRBJ1-2	TGTGCCAGCAGCTTAGAATATCAGGATGGCTACACCTTC	CASSLEYQDGYTF
TRBV3-1/TRBV3-2	TRBD2	once	TRBJ2-5	TGTGCCAGCAGCCCGAGCGGGGGGGCGGAGACCCAGTACTTC	CASSPSGGAETQYF
TRBV6-5	TRBD1	-	TRBJ1-1	TGTGCCAGCAGTAAAAATCAGGGGGCGACCACTGAAGCTTTCTTT	CASSKNQGATTEAFF
TRBV18	TRBD1	-	TRBJ1-1	TGTGCCAGCTCACAACAGGGGTATACTGAAGCTTTCTTT	CASSQQGYTEAFF
TRBV27	-	few	TRBJ2-1	TGTGCCAGCAGTGTCCACGAACAGGGATACAATGAGCAGTTCTTC	CASSVHEQGYNEQFF
TRBV5-4	TRBD2	-	TRBJ2-5	TGTGCCAGCAGCTCCTGGGGACTATCGGAGACCCAGTACTTC	CASSSWGLSETQYF
TRBV6-5	TRBD2	-	TRBJ2-1	TGTGCCAGCAGTTACTCGAAGGCTAGCGGCAATGAGCAGTTCTTC	CASSYSKASGNEQFF
TRBV5-1	-	once	TRBJ2-7	TGCGCCAGCAGCGACACTAGCCTTGCGCCCTACGAGCAGTACTTC	CASSDTSLAPYEQYF
TRBV6-5	TRBD1	-	TRBJ2-7	TGTGCCAGCAGTTACTCTACCCAGGGGGCTTACGAGCAGTACTTC	CASSYSTQGAYEQYF
TRBV7-2	-	-	TRBJ2-7	TGTGCCAGCAGCTTAGCGTGGGAGTCCTACGAGCAGTACTTC	CASSLAWESYEQYF
TRBV29-1	-	-	TRBJ1-1	TGCAGCGTTGAATGGGTTGACTGGATGAGGGGGGGCCAGAACACTGAAGCTTTCTTT	CSVEWVDWMRGGQNTEAFF
TRBV7-2	-	-	TRBJ2-2	TGTGCCAGCAGCTTAGGACTATGGACCGGGGAGCTGTTTTTT	CASSLGLWTGELFF
TRBV6-4	TRBD1	once	TRBJ1-1	TGTGCCAGCAGTGGTCAGGGGGCGACTTTCTTT	CASSGQGATFF
TRBV25-1	-	-	TRBJ1-4	TGTGCCAGCAGTGAATTCGCCGGGAGTGAAAAACTGTTTTTT	CASSEFAGSEKLFF
TRBV5-1	TRBD1	-	TRBJ2-2	TGCGCCAGCAGCGCAGTCACGGGACAGGGAAACACCGGGGAGCTGTTTTTT	CASSAVTGQGNTGELFF
TRBV12-3/TRBV12-4	-	-	TRBJ1-1	TGTGCCAGCAGTTTCGGACGGGGCACTGAAGCTTTCTTT	CASSFGRGTEAFF
TRBV5-5	-	-	TRBJ1-1	TGTGCCAGCAGCTCATTCTCCGGGTCGGACACTGAAGCTTTCTTT	CASSSFSGSDTEAFF